This TCR beta chain stems from a study of CD8 T cells in Susac syndrome. The authors reverse transcribed about 0.5 to 1 ug RNA with random hexamers. TCRdb reprocessed the immunoSEQ multiplex PCR reads with MiXCR, giving one entry per CDR3 protein. Here the sample spans 250,000 to 300,000 distinct CDR3 sequences, around nine tenths being singletons. The germline V gene encodes CDR1 LGHDT and CDR2 YNNKEL (reference sequence). V lost 1 base and J lost 6, with 11 bases in between. The CDR3 has 14 residues. The TCR originated in a human donor with multiple sclerosis. Sample: CD8+ T cells from PBMCs. The V and J genes are TRBV3-1 and TRBJ2-3; the D is unclear. The CDR3 DNA is TGTGCCAGCAGCCAAGCTATGGGTGTGGATACGCAGTATTTT. Protein: CASSQAMGVDTQYF.